This T cell receptor (beta chain) was obtained from a study of human T cells and chemical hapten exposure. Blood, whole and unfractionated, served as the source for total RNA extraction. This clonotype was detected ten times or more. TCRdb re-derived calls from the 5' RACE reads in MiXCR, one entry per CDR3 protein. The repertoire consists of about 140,000 distinct CDR3 sequences, with over 3.5% occurring once and the leading ten covering about 1.3%. CDR3 length equals 15 residues. Between the trimmed V and J ends, which lost 7 bases and 6 bases, there was a span of 16 bases. Per germline, CDR1 SNHLY and CDR2 FYNNEI.

This sequence originates from a female donor in good health. The rearrangement joins TRBV2 to TRBJ1-6, with D unclear. This CDR3 reads CASKSSAGPNSPLHF. The CDR3, as DNA: TGTGCCAGCAAGTCTTCAGCGGGCCCTAATTCACCCCTCCACTTT.